The 18 T cell receptor beta chains presented below share a single source sample, sequenced in a study of human T cells and chemical hapten exposure. Each CDR3 protein gets one entry after TCRdb re-called the RACE reads with MiXCR. The sample contains 340,000 or so distinct CDR3 sequences, roughly 6.9% of which appear only once. Time point defined: patch test 1, 2 weeks after DPC sensitization. Specified treatment: therapeutic diphenylcyclopropenone sensitization with weekly scalp DPC. This material consisted of whole blood, taken in connection with sensitization to the hapten diphenylcyclopropenone (DPC). The receptors stem from a woman aged 18-29 years with alopecia areata. Some clones in this sample may be carry-over from other donors' samples.

This clonotype has more than one count but fewer than ten. This sequence joins TRBV6-6 and TRBJ2-3; D remains unclear. The ends were cut back, 2 bases at V and 1 base at J, with 7 bases in the middle. CDR1 and CDR2 from the germline V gene are MNHNY and SVGAGI (reference sequence). The CDR3 is 14 amino acids. In DNA, the CDR3 is TGTGCCAGCAGTTACAGGGTAGGCACAGATACGCAGTATTTT. It codes for CASSYRVGTDTQYF.

The rearrangement joins TRBV28 to TRBJ2-1; 8 bases fit TRBD2. CDR3 length: 14 residues. Trimming removed 5 bases from V and 6 bases from J; junction bases left unmatched: 6. Per germline, CDR1 MDHEN and CDR2 SYDVKM. CDR3 sequence reads: CASSVAGRVNEQFF. Here the CDR3 DNA reads TGTGCCAGCAGTGTAGCGGGGAGAGTCAATGAGCAGTTCTTC.

This clonotype was seen many times. The V and J genes are TRBV4-3 and TRBJ2-5; D uncertain. The CDR3 is made up of 17 amino acids. V lost 1 base, J lost 0 bases, and 15 bases lay in between. The germline V gene has CDR1 LGHNA and CDR2 YSLEER. The CDR3 loop reads CASSQGAIGRNQETQYF. As DNA, the CDR3 is TGCGCCAGCAGCCAAGGGGCGATAGGCAGAAACCAAGAGACCCAGTACTTC.

The genes are TRBV27 and TRBJ1-6, with TRBD1 as a possible D gene (5 bases). The germline V and J ends were trimmed by 1 base and 12 bases, with 7 bases remaining between them. This CDR3 region has 12 residues. Looked up from germline, CDR1 is MNHEY and CDR2 is SMNVEV (reference sequence). The CDR3 coding sequence is TGTGCCAGCAGTTTATTGGGGGGACCCCTCCACTTT. Amino acid sequence: CASSLLGGPLHF.

To note about this clonotype: A junction end diverges from the germline sequence, so it may reflect a read error. The rearrangement joins TRBV10-3 to TRBJ2-3, with a tentative D call TRBD2 (6 bases). Germline V gives CDR1 ENHRY, CDR2 SYGVKD. The CDR3 loop spans 15 amino acids. The CDR3, as DNA: TGTGCCACCAGTGATAGGGGAGGAGGATCAGATACGCAGTATTTT. It codes for CATSDRGGGSDTQYF.

The V and J genes are TRBV12-3 or TRBV12-4 and TRBJ2-4, with D maybe TRBD2 (6 bases). Between the trimmed V and J ends, which lost 6 bases and 2 bases, there was a span of 17 bases. There are 16 residues in the CDR3. CDR3 coding DNA: TGTGCCAGCAGCCACGGAGGGGTTATGTCCAAAAACATTCAGTACTTC. Residues: CASSHGGVMSKNIQYF.

The chain uses TRBV20-1 and TRBJ2-1; tentatively, D is TRBD2 (5 bases). CDR3 length equals 14 residues. Trimming removed 1 base from V and 0 bases from J, with 7 bases in between. CDR1 is DFQATT and CDR2 is SNEGSKA in the germline V gene (reference sequence). This CDR3 is CSARGRSSYNEQFF. The CDR3 bases are TGCAGTGCTAGAGGGAGGAGCTCCTACAATGAGCAGTTCTTC.

This clonotype was seen a few times. The gene calls are TRBV10-3 and TRBJ2-1, with D possibly matching TRBD1 (5 bases). CDR1 is ENHRY and CDR2 is SYGVKD in the germline V gene. Trimming cost V 0 bases and J 8 bases, with 8 bases left between them. CDR3 size: 13 residues. CDR3 loop: CAISESQGDEQFF. The CDR3, as DNA: TGTGCCATCAGTGAGTCTCAGGGCGATGAGCAGTTCTTC.

The CDR3 region has the DNA TGTGCCAGCAGCATGGCTAGGGAAGCTTTCTTT. Encoded protein: CASSMAREAFF. The chain links TRBV7-9 to TRBJ1-1, with no clear D. V lost 5 bases and J 8 bases, leaving 9 bases between the germline ends. The CDR3 extends over 11 amino acids. Germline V gives CDR1 SEHNR, CDR2 FQNEAQ (reference sequence).

J is TRBJ1-6 and V is TRBV7-2; D not resolved. With 1 base removed from V and 6 bases from J, the gap between germline ends came to 7 bases. Germline assignment: CDR1 SGHTA and CDR2 FQGNSA. The CDR3 extends over 14 amino acids. CDR3 residues: CASSLGVFNSPLHF. CDR3 nucleotide sequence: TGTGCCAGCAGCTTAGGAGTCTTTAATTCACCCCTCCACTTT.

In this sample, this clonotype turned up a few times. The chain recombines TRBV11-2 with TRBJ2-3; 9 bases line up with TRBD1. V lost 5 bases and J lost 2; bases outside the gene matches: 5. Germline V gene data show CDR1 as SGHAT and CDR2 as FQNNGV. The CDR3 covers 15 residues. The CDR3 DNA sequence: TGTGCCAGCAGCCCTAACAGGGGGCTCACAGATACGCAGTATTTT. Protein sequence: CASSPNRGLTDTQYF.

This clonotype was seen a few times. The chain uses TRBV20-1 and TRBJ1-2; D is ambiguous. The V gene's germline CDR1 is DFQATT and CDR2 SNEGSKA (reference sequence). CDR3 length equals 14 residues. With 0 bases removed from V and 6 bases from J, the gap between germline ends came to 14 bases. DNA of the CDR3: TGCAGTGCTAGAGAATCCGGCACTCTCCATGGCTACACCTTC. Translated, it gives CSARESGTLHGYTF.

This clonotype came up many times. The V call is TRBV12-3 or TRBV12-4, the J call TRBJ2-7; 10 positions agree with TRBD2. J gave up 7 bases and V 6 bases, and 12 bases lay outside the gene matches. The length of the CDR3 is 15 residues. The CDR3 DNA follows: TGTGCCAGCAGCATTGAGACTAGCGGGCGCCCGGAGCAGTACTTC. Translating it yields CASSIETSGRPEQYF.

The sample holds a few counts of this clonotype. The V and J genes are TRBV28 and TRBJ2-5; a weak D match, TRBD1 (5 bases). The CDR3 totals 13 residues. CDR1 and CDR2 (germline): MDHEN, SYDVKM. Trimming cost V 1 base and J 5 bases, with 8 bases left between them. CDR3 nucleotides: TGTGCCAGCAGTTTATATTCAGGGGAGACCCAGTACTTC. Its protein is CASSLYSGETQYF.

The genes are TRBV11-1 and TRBJ1-1, with D unresolved. V lost 2 bases to trimming and J lost 5 bases, with 12 bases between them. CDR3 length equals 14 residues. Germline assignment: CDR1 SGHAT and CDR2 FQDESV (reference sequence). The CDR3 loop reads CASSLRPGYTEAFF. CDR3 nucleotide sequence: TGTGCCAGCAGCTTACGGCCAGGATATACTGAAGCTTTCTTT.

This clonotype was counted only a few times. The chain recombines TRBV27 with TRBJ1-6; the D is unclear. V was shortened by 5 bases and J by 14 bases, with 13 bases between the two germline ends. Germline loops: CDR1 MNHEY, CDR2 SMNVEV (reference sequence). The CDR3 sequence is 12 residues long. The CDR3 sequence is CASSPPHLSLHF. CDR3 sequence (DNA): TGTGCCAGCAGTCCCCCCCATCTCTCCCTCCACTTT.

This chain uses TRBV29-1 with TRBJ2-5; D unclear. Deletions cut 1 base from V and 5 bases from J, with 11 bases between. CDR3 length equals 13 residues. Germline CDR1 and CDR2: SQVTM and ANQGSEA. CDR3 nucleotides: TGCAGCGTTGAAGGGTCAGTGAGGGAGACCCAGTACTTC. This gives the protein CSVEGSVRETQYF.

This clonotype has a count of ten or more. V usage is TRBV4-1 and J usage is TRBJ1-1, with a possible D match to TRBD1 (6 bases). There are 16 residues in the CDR3. The ends were cut back, 4 bases at V and 0 bases at J, with 15 bases in the middle. Germline V CDR1 and CDR2: MGHRA, YSYEKL. The CDR3 DNA reads TGCGCCAGCAGCCGCGTAACAGGGACTATGAACACTGAAGCTTTCTTT. Protein product: CASSRVTGTMNTEAFF.